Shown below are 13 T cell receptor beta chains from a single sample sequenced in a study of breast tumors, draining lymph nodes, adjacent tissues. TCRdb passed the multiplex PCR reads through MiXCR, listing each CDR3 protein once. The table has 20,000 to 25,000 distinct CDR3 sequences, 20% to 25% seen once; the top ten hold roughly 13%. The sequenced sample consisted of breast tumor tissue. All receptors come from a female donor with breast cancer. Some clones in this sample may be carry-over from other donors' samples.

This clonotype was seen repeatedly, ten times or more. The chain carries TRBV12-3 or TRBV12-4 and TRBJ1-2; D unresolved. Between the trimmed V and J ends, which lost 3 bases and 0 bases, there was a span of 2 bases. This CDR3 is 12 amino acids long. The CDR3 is CASSFPNYGYTF. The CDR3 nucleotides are TGTGCCAGCAGTTTCCCTAACTATGGCTACACCTTC.

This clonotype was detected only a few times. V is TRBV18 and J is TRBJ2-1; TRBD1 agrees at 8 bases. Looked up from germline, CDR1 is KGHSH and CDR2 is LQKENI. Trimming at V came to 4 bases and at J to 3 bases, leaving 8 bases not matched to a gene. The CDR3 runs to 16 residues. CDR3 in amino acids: CASSRAGTGHYNEQFF. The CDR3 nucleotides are TGTGCCAGCTCACGAGCCGGGACAGGACACTACAATGAGCAGTTCTTC.

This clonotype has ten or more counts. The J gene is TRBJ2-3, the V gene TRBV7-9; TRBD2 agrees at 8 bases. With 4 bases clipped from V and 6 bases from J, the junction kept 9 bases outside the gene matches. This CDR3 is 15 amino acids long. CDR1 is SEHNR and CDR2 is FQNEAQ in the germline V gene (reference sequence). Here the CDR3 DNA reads TGTGCCAGCAGCTACCGGGCGGGAGGTCCCGATACGCAGTATTTT. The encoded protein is CASSYRAGGPDTQYF.

DNA of the CDR3: TGTGCCACCAGCCAGGATGAGGGTTCCTCCTACGAGCAGTACTTC. Translating it yields CATSQDEGSSYEQYF. This chain uses TRBV15 with TRBJ2-7; possibly TRBD2 for D (5 bases). Germline-derived CDR1 and CDR2 are LNHNV and YYDKDF (reference sequence). Trimming left V 5 bases short and J 0 bases short, with 14 bases between. The CDR3 sequence is 15 residues long.

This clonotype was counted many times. CDR3: CASSLTYGTSGNNEQFF. CDR3 nucleotide sequence: TGTGCCAGCAGCTTAACATATGGGACTAGCGGAAACAATGAGCAGTTCTTC. J is TRBJ2-1 and V is TRBV7-3, with TRBD2 identical over 11 bases. CDR1 and CDR2 (germline): SGHTA, FQGTGA. The ends lost 0 bases at V and 5 bases at J; junction bases unmatched: 6. CDR3 length equals 17 residues.

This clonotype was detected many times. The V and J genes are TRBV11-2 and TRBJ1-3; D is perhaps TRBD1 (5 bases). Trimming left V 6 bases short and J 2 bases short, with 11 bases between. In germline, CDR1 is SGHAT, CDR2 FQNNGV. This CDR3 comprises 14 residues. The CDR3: CASSYQGTGNTIYF. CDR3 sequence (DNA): TGTGCCAGCAGTTATCAGGGTACTGGAAACACCATATATTTT.

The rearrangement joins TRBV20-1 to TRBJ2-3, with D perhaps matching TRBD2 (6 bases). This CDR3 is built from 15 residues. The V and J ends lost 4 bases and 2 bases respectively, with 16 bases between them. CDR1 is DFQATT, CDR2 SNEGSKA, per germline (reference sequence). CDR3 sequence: CSATRETKDTDTQYF. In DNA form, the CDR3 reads TGCAGTGCTACCCGGGAGACCAAGGACACAGATACGCAGTATTTT.

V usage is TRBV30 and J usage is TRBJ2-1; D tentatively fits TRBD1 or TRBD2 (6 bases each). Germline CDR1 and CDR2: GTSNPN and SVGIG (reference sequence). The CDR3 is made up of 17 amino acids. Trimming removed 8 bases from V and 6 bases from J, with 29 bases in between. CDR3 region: CAGTPSTGGGWGNEQFF. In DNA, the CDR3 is TGTGCCGGGACCCCCTCTACCGGAGGGGGTTGGGGCAATGAGCAGTTCTTC. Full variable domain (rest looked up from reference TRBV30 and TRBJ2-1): SQTIHQWPATLVQPVGSPLSLECTVEGTSNPNLYWYRQAAGRGLQLLFYSVGIGQISSEVPQNLSASRPQDRQFILSSKKLLLSDSGFYLCAGTPSTGGGWGNEQFFGPGTRLTVL.

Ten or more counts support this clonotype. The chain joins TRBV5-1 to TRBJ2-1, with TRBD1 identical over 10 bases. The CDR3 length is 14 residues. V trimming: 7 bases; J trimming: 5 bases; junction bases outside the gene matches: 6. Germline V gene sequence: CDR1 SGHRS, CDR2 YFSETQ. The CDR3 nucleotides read TGCGCCAGCCTTTCCGGGACAGGGGACAATGAGCAGTTCTTC. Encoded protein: CASLSGTGDNEQFF. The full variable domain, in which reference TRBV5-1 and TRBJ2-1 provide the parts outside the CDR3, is KAGVTQTPRYLIKTRGQQVTLSCSPISGHRSVSWYQQTPGQGLQFLFEYFSETQRNKGNFPGRFSGRQFSNSRSEMNVSTLELGDSALYLCASLSGTGDNEQFFGPGTRLTVL.

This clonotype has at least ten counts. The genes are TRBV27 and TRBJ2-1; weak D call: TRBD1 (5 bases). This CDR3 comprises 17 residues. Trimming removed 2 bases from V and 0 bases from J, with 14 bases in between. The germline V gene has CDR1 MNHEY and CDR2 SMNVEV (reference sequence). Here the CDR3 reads CASSLGAGPSSYNEQFF. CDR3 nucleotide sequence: TGTGCCAGCAGTTTAGGGGCCGGACCGAGCTCCTACAATGAGCAGTTCTTC.

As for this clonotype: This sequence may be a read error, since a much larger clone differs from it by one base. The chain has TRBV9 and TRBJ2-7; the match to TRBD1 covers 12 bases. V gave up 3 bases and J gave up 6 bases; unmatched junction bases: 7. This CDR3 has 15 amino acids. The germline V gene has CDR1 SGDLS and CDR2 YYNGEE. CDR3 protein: CASSEGQGALGEQYF. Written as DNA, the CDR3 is TGTGCCAGCAGCGAGGGACAGGGGGCTCTGGGCGAGCAGTACTTC. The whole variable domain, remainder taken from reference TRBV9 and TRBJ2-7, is DSGVTQTPKHLITATGQRVTLRCSPRSGDLSVYWYQQSLDQGLQFLIQYYNGEERAKGNILERFSAQQFPDLHSELNLSSLELGDSALYFCASSEGQGALGEQYFGPGTRLTVT.

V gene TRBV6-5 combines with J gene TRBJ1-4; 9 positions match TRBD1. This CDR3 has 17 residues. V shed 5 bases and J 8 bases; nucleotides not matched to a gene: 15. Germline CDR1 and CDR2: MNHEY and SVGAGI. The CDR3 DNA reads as TGTGCCAGCAGTCCCGGGACAGGGTGCTGTCATAGGGAAAAACTGTTTTTT. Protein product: CASSPGTGCCHREKLFF.

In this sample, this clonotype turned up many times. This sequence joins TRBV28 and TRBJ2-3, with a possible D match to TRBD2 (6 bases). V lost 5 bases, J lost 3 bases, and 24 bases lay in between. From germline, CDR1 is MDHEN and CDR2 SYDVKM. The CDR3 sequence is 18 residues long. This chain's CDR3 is CASSPLTGVKAETDTQYF. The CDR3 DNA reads TGTGCCAGCAGTCCCCTAACGGGAGTAAAAGCGGAAACAGATACGCAGTATTTT.